This TCR beta chain was sequenced in a study of cytomegalovirus exposure and HLA in healthy donors. Study-level points and caveats: Association with HLA alleles at 0.05 false discovery rate was found for 16,951 TCR beta sequences in a later analysis. Rare TCR sequences predominated, though certain public TCRs were found in many donors.

Germline CDR1 and CDR2: SQVTM and ANQGSEA. CDR3 length: 12 residues. V was cut by 4 bases and J by 4 bases, with 10 bases left in between. As concerns this clone: The antigen is unknown.

The PCR had 60 Vbeta and 13 Jbeta primers. TCRdb's copy holds only in-frame clones and misses some; the assay was immunoSEQ multiplex PCR. Among about 220,000 clones, 75% to 90% were seen once, and the ten largest hold approximately 0.71%. This TCR derives from a boy aged 2 to 10 in good health and CMV-seronegative. The chain combines TRBV29-1 with TRBJ1-2; D is undetermined. The sequenced material came from PBMCs. CDR3 nucleotides: TGCAGCGTTGGCGGCGGAAGCTATGGCTACACCTTC. Translation: CSVGGGSYGYTF.